The 18 T cell receptor beta chains below were found in one sample sequenced in a study of blood T cell repertoires in COVID-19. Generated by immunoSEQ multiplex PCR, the TCRdb table keeps only in-frame clones and is missing some. The table includes about 89,000 clones, about two thirds detected once. The sample was peripheral blood. These receptors were taken from a woman aged 80 or over with acute or convalescent COVID-19.

In this sample, this clone turned up a few times. The genes are TRBV5-1 and TRBJ1-3; D unresolved. The V end lost 0 bases, the J end lost 2 bases, and 6 bases lay between the germline ends. There are 14 residues in the CDR3. Germline V gives CDR1 SGHRS, CDR2 YFSETQ. The DNA for the CDR3 is TGCGCCAGCAGCTTGGGAGGGACTGGAAACACCATATATTTT. Amino acids: CASSLGGTGNTIYF. The complete variable domain, with remaining parts taken from reference TRBV5-1 and TRBJ1-3, reads KAGVTQTPRYLIKTRGQQVTLSCSPISGHRSVSWYQQTPGQGLQFLFEYFSETQRNKGNFPGRFSGRQFSNSRSEMNVSTLELGDSALYLCASSLGGTGNTIYFGEGSWLTVV.

This chain joins TRBV6-5 and TRBJ1-1, with a tentative D call TRBD1 (5 bases). This CDR3 spans 13 amino acids. Germline CDR1 and CDR2: MNHEY and SVGAGI. The ends were cut back, 8 bases at V and 0 bases at J, with 10 bases in the middle. CDR3 sequence (DNA): TGTGCCAGCGGGGCCGTAGTGAACACTGAAGCTTTCTTT. Encoded protein: CASGAVVNTEAFF.

This chain connects TRBV29-1 to TRBJ2-2, with TRBD1 identical over 7 bases. The CDR3 extends over 14 amino acids. Germline V gives CDR1 SQVTM, CDR2 ANQGSEA. Trimming took 6 bases from V and 4 from J; bases not matched to a gene: 8. The CDR3 DNA sequence: TGCAGCGTGTCCTTGGGACAGAGCACCGGGGAGCTGTTTTTT. Protein: CSVSLGQSTGELFF.

The chain uses TRBV28 and TRBJ1-3; 7 bases match TRBD1. The CDR3 runs 16 residues. CDR1 and CDR2 from the germline V gene are MDHEN and SYDVKM. Germline trimming cut 5 bases from V and 4 bases from J; bases unmatched to any gene: 11. As DNA, the CDR3 is TGTGCCAGCAGTGAAACGACAGGGAAATTCGGAAACACCATATATTTT. Its protein is CASSETTGKFGNTIYF.

CDR3 sequence reads: CASSESVEKPQHF. CDR3 bases: TGCGCCAGCAGTGAGTCTGTAGAGAAGCCCCAGCATTTT. The rearrangement uses TRBV10-1 and TRBJ1-5; D gene ambiguous. The CDR3 is 13 amino acids. Trimming left V 0 bases short and J 8 bases short, with 8 bases between. The germline V gene encodes CDR1 WNHNN and CDR2 SYGVQD (reference sequence).

The CDR3 DNA reads as TGTGCCAGCAGTCCGGACAGAATCACTGAAGCTTTCTTT. Its protein is CASSPDRITEAFF. The V gene is TRBV6-2 or TRBV6-3, the J gene TRBJ1-1, with D possibly TRBD1 on 6 matching bases. Trimming took 5 bases from V and 4 from J, leaving 11 bases between them. The length of the CDR3 is 13 residues. Germline values: CDR1 MNHEY, CDR2 SVGEGT.

Here the CDR3 reads CASSLGQGSDTQYF. The CDR3 DNA sequence: TGTGCCAGCAGCCTGGGACAGGGATCAGATACGCAGTATTTT. This chain joins TRBV7-8 and TRBJ2-3; 9 positions agree with TRBD1. With 5 bases clipped from V and 4 bases from J, the junction kept 4 bases outside the gene matches. CDR1 and CDR2 from the germline V gene are SGHVS and FQNEAQ. This CDR3 has 14 residues.

V usage is TRBV5-5 and J usage is TRBJ1-2, with D unresolved. CDR3 length: 13 amino acids. V gave up 2 bases and J gave up 8 bases, with 13 bases separating them. The germline V gene has CDR1 SGHKS and CDR2 YYEKEE (reference sequence). CDR3 sequence reads: CASSFPEGRGYTF. CDR3 DNA: TGTGCCAGCAGCTTCCCGGAGGGTCGGGGCTACACCTTC. Full variable domain (rest looked up from reference TRBV5-5 and TRBJ1-2): DAGVTQSPTHLIKTRGQQVTLRCSPISGHKSVSWYQQVLGQGPQFIFQYYEKEERGRGNFPDRFSARQFPNYSSELNVNALLLGDSALYLCASSFPEGRGYTFGSGTRLTVV.

This chain links TRBV6-2 or TRBV6-3 with TRBJ1-1; 8 bases map to TRBD1. J was trimmed by 8 bases and V by 2 bases; bases with no gene match: 7. Germline CDR1 MNHEY, CDR2 SVGEGT. The CDR3 is made up of 14 amino acids. The CDR3 bases are TGTGCCAGCAGTTACCTTGAACAGGGGGTAGAAGCTTTCTTT. The encoded protein is CASSYLEQGVEAFF.

The rearrangement uses TRBV4-2 and TRBJ1-2; D perhaps matches TRBD1 (5 bases). Per germline, CDR1 LGHNA and CDR2 YNFKEQ. Between the trimmed V and J ends, which lost 2 bases and 7 bases, there was a span of 14 bases. The CDR3 totals 14 residues. The CDR3 sequence: CASSQPANGGGYTF. CDR3 DNA: TGTGCCAGCAGCCAACCGGCGAACGGGGGTGGCTACACCTTC.

This clone is medium-sized by share. The chain links TRBV5-6 to TRBJ1-6; D is perhaps TRBD1 (5 bases). The CDR3 contains 12 residues. The V and J ends lost 2 bases and 8 bases respectively, with 5 bases between them. The germline CDR1 and CDR2 sequences are SGHDT and YYEEEE. The CDR3, as DNA: TGTGCCAGCAGCTTAGGGGATTCACCCCTCCACTTT. It specifies CASSLGDSPLHF.

This clone was found a few times. CDR3 region: CASSSTRGIGRQPQHF. CDR3 coding DNA: TGTGCCAGCAGTTCCACCAGGGGGATAGGTCGTCAGCCCCAGCATTTT. The V and J genes are TRBV28 and TRBJ1-5; TRBD1 matches 7 bases. Per the germline V gene, CDR1 is MDHEN and CDR2 is SYDVKM. Losses at the gene ends were 4 bases for V and 6 bases for J; bases not matched to a gene: 12. The CDR3 length is 16 residues.

The chain uses TRBV10-3 and TRBJ2-5; the D gene is possibly TRBD2 (5 bases). Germline CDR1 and CDR2: ENHRY and SYGVKD. V was pared by 3 bases and J by 5 bases, with 16 bases between. The CDR3 loop spans 15 amino acids. CDR3 sequence reads: CAISDAGGDRETQYF. CDR3 sequence (DNA): TGTGCCATCAGTGACGCCGGAGGTGATCGGGAGACCCAGTACTTC.

This chain joins TRBV7-8 and TRBJ1-2; the D is unclear. Germline CDR1 is SGHVS and CDR2 is FQNEAQ. The length of the CDR3 is 12 residues. V was cut by 2 bases and J by 2 bases, with 3 bases left in between. The CDR3 DNA sequence: TGTGCCAGCAGCTTACTAAACTATGGCTACACCTTC. It encodes CASSLLNYGYTF.

The V call is TRBV19, the J call TRBJ1-1; TRBD1 agrees at 11 bases. CDR3 length: 16 residues. The trim removed 9 bases at V and 1 base at J, leaving 10 bases unmatched. From germline, CDR1 is LNHDA and CDR2 SQIVND (reference sequence). The DNA of the CDR3 is TGTGCCAGCGACCTTCGGACAGGGGGCGGGAACACTGAAGCTTTCTTT. This encodes CASDLRTGGGNTEAFF.

This clone was detected only a few times. This chain uses TRBV5-1 with TRBJ1-2; D may be TRBD1 (6 bases). Trimming pared 0 bases from V and 4 bases from J, leaving 10 bases between. The CDR3 is 14 amino acids. Germline V CDR1 and CDR2: SGHRS, YFSETQ. The CDR3 protein is CASSLDGQIYGYTF. DNA of the CDR3: TGCGCCAGCAGCTTGGATGGACAGATCTATGGCTACACCTTC.

The J gene is TRBJ2-7, the V gene TRBV27; maybe TRBD2 (5 bases). Germline assignment: CDR1 MNHEY and CDR2 SMNVEV (reference sequence). CDR3 length: 14 amino acids. The V gene lost 8 bases and the J gene lost 4 bases, with 18 bases spanning the gap. Here the CDR3 reads CASRPAGSWYEQYF. CDR3 in DNA: TGTGCCAGCCGACCGGCGGGTAGCTGGTACGAGCAGTACTTC.

The chain recombines TRBV2 with TRBJ1-1; the D is unclear. The V gene lost 4 bases and the J gene lost 4 bases, with 13 bases spanning the gap. Germline V gene data show CDR1 as SNHLY and CDR2 as FYNNEI. CDR3 length equals 14 residues. In DNA, the CDR3 is TGTGCCAGCAGTGCCGGGCGGGAGAGCACTGAAGCTTTCTTT. Its protein is CASSAGRESTEAFF.